Listed here is a single TCR beta chain. Its antigen remains unknown. The data stem from a study of T cells after yellow fever vaccination. Study observations and caveats: Peaking on day 5 versus 15, the secondary response was faster but weaker.

Each CDR3 protein is one row after TCRdb ran MiXCR on the 5' RACE reads. The sample shows a few hundred thousand distinct CDR3 sequences, around 10% of them seen only once. Germline lookup yields CDR1 SGHTA and CDR2 FQGNSA. This CDR3 has 15 residues. V was shortened by 5 bases and J by 8 bases, with 18 bases between the two germline ends. The chain links TRBV7-2 to TRBJ1-4; D perhaps matches TRBD1 (5 bases). This TCR was recovered from a man aged 18 to 35 who received the YFV17D yellow fever vaccine. Source: PBMCs, taken on the day of the first yellow fever vaccination. CDR3 in DNA: TGTGCCAGCAGCCCCAATTCCGGGAGGGACGAAAAACTGTTTTTT. It is translated as CASSPNSGRDEKLFF. The full variable domain, in which reference TRBV7-2 and TRBJ1-4 provide the parts outside the CDR3, is GAGVSQSPSNKVTEKGKDVELRCDPISGHTALYWYRQSLGQGLEFLIYFQGNSAPDKSGLPSDRFSAERTGGSVSTLTIQRTQQEDSAVYLCASSPNSGRDEKLFFGSGTQLSVL.